The 27 T cell receptor beta chains presented below share a single source sample, sequenced in a study of shared T cell receptors in the human thymus. Only in-frame clones appear in the TCRdb table, and some are missing; sequencing was by immunoSEQ multiplex PCR. The sample holds some 760,000 clones, approximately 85% seen once. The sample also formed part of further work on human thymus T cells.

The sample taken for sequencing was thymocytes. The receptors stem from a girl less than two years old with a congenital heart defect.

Only one count was recorded for this clone. The chain joins TRBV6-5 to TRBJ1-1; a weak D match, TRBD1 (6 bases). Trimming cost V 7 bases and J 6 bases, with 21 bases left between them. Germline CDR1 reads MNHEY; CDR2 reads SVGAGI. The CDR3 runs to 15 residues. CDR3 bases: TGTGCCAGCACCACAACAGGGCCCCTTCTGGCTGAAGCTTTCTTT. This translates into CASTTTGPLLAEAFF.

This clone was seen a few times. The chain links TRBV7-2 to TRBJ1-2; D uncertain. Germline V lookup: CDR1 SGHTA, CDR2 FQGNSA. V was shortened by 3 bases and J by 7 bases, with 12 bases between the two germline ends. The CDR3 length is 13 residues. CDR3 in amino acids: CASSLLTVIGYTF. DNA of the CDR3: TGTGCCAGCAGCTTGCTCACTGTAATTGGCTACACCTTC. Filled out from reference TRBV7-2 and TRBJ1-2, the complete variable domain reads GAGVSQSPSNKVTEKGKDVELRCDPISGHTALYWYRQSLGQGLEFLIYFQGNSAPDKSGLPSDRFSAERTGGSVSTLTIQRTQQEDSAVYLCASSLLTVIGYTFGSGTRLTVV.

This clone was seen only a few times. Other DNA sequences from this sample encode an identical CDR3 as well. The chain is built from TRBV6-1 and TRBJ2-3, with D hard to call. V was pared by 6 bases and J by 3 bases, with 4 bases between. CDR3 size: 11 residues. Germline lookup yields CDR1 MNHNS and CDR2 SASEGT. The CDR3 DNA follows: TGTGCCAGCAGATATACAGATACGCAGTATTTT. Translation: CASRYTDTQYF.

The chain is built from TRBV6-5 and TRBJ2-6; D is unresolved. CDR3 length equals 15 residues. The ends were cut back, 2 bases at V and 4 bases at J, with 9 bases in the middle. CDR1 is MNHEY and CDR2 is SVGAGI in the germline V gene. CDR3 region: CASSYPPRGANVLTF. CDR3 coding DNA: TGTGCCAGCAGTTACCCTCCTCGGGGGGCCAACGTCCTGACTTTC.

This sequence joins TRBV28 and TRBJ2-7, with D perhaps matching TRBD2 (6 bases). V gave up 6 bases and J gave up 3 bases, with 18 bases separating them. This CDR3 region has 15 residues. Germline lookup yields CDR1 MDHEN and CDR2 SYDVKM. The CDR3 loop is CASSAGGRTVYEQYF. Here the CDR3 DNA reads TGTGCCAGCAGCGCTGGTGGGAGGACGGTCTACGAGCAGTACTTC.

The V gene is TRBV27, the J gene TRBJ2-5; TRBD2 might be the D (5 bases). V lost 8 bases and J lost 2, with 12 bases in between. The CDR3 runs 13 residues. From germline, CDR1 is MNHEY and CDR2 SMNVEV (reference sequence). Written as DNA, the CDR3 is TGTGCCAGCCGGAGGACGGAGCAAGAGACCCAGTACTTC. Its translation is CASRRTEQETQYF.

Here the CDR3 reads CASSTRLTGGPWGETQYF. Here the CDR3 DNA reads TGTGCCAGCAGCACACGTCTGACGGGGGGGCCCTGGGGAGAGACCCAGTACTTC. The rearrangement links TRBV7-2 to TRBJ2-5; 8 bases agree with TRBD2. Germline values: CDR1 SGHTA, CDR2 FQGNSA. The CDR3 spans 18 residues. V gave up 5 bases and J gave up 4 bases; unmatched junction bases: 18. Filled out from reference TRBV7-2 and TRBJ2-5, the complete variable domain reads GAGVSQSPSNKVTEKGKDVELRCDPISGHTALYWYRQSLGQGLEFLIYFQGNSAPDKSGLPSDRFSAERTGGSVSTLTIQRTQQEDSAVYLCASSTRLTGGPWGETQYFGPGTRLLVL.

This clone was counted a few times. V and J are TRBV6-6 and TRBJ1-5; maybe TRBD1 (5 bases). V lost 6 bases and J lost 7, with 13 bases in between. The germline gives CDR1 MNHNY, CDR2 SVGAGI (reference sequence). This CDR3 has 13 amino acids. In DNA form, the CDR3 reads TGTGCCAGCAGAAGACAGCTTAACCAGCCCCAGCATTTT. Translated, it gives CASRRQLNQPQHF.

The chain couples TRBV4-3 to TRBJ2-1, with 14 positions matching TRBD2. The CDR3 is 15 residues long. Germline V gene sequence: CDR1 LGHNA, CDR2 YSLEER. The junction had 2 bases not matched to a gene; V was cut back by 4 bases and J by 6 bases. As DNA, the CDR3 is TGCGCCAGCAGCCCCGGACTAGCGGGGGGCAATGAGCAGTTCTTC. It specifies CASSPGLAGGNEQFF.

The V and J genes are TRBV5-1 and TRBJ2-5, with 7 bases that match TRBD1. CDR3 length equals 14 residues. Germline CDR1 reads SGHRS; CDR2 reads YFSETQ. V lost 4 bases to trimming and J lost 0 bases; unmatched junction nucleotides: 3. Here the CDR3 reads CASSGTAYQETQYF. In DNA form, the CDR3 reads TGCGCCAGCAGCGGGACAGCGTACCAAGAGACCCAGTACTTC.

V is TRBV5-8 and J is TRBJ2-1; no clear D gene. From germline, CDR1 is SGHTS and CDR2 YDEGEE. The CDR3 runs to 15 residues. V lost 6 bases, J lost 4 bases, and 17 bases lay in between. DNA of the CDR3: TGTGCCAGCACCCATTTGGCCCAGCGATACAATGAGCAGTTCTTC. It encodes CASTHLAQRYNEQFF.

V usage is TRBV25-1 and J usage is TRBJ1-1, with 7 bases identical to TRBD1. After removal of 3 bases from V and 0 bases from J, the junction contained 10 bases not matched to a gene. This CDR3 spans 17 amino acids. Germline-derived CDR1 and CDR2 are MGHDK and SYGVNS. The CDR3 bases are TGTGCCAGCAGTGAGGAGGGACGACAGGGTTTGAACACTGAAGCTTTCTTT. Protein product: CASSEEGRQGLNTEAFF.

The rearrangement uses TRBV5-1 and TRBJ2-1; 11 positions agree with TRBD2. The CDR3 sequence is 19 residues long. Germline values: CDR1 SGHRS, CDR2 YFSETQ. The V gene end was trimmed by 2 bases and the J gene end by 8 bases; junction bases not matched to a gene: 18. In DNA form, the CDR3 reads TGCGCCAGCAGCTTAACGACTAGCGGGGTTATCGTTTTTGGCGATGAGCAGTTCTTC. It translates to CASSLTTSGVIVFGDEQFF.

The chain couples TRBV9 to TRBJ1-6; D gene uncertain. Germline V gene lookup returns CDR1 SGDLS and CDR2 YYNGEE. V was clipped by 0 bases and J by 7 bases, with 8 bases between them. The CDR3 totals 14 residues. The CDR3 spells CASSVGRNNSPLHF. CDR3 in DNA: TGTGCCAGCAGCGTAGGGCGGAACAATTCACCCCTCCACTTT.

The CDR3 loop is CASSTRPGGNQPQHF. Here the CDR3 DNA reads TGTGCCAGCAGCACCAGACCCGGGGGCAATCAGCCCCAGCATTTT. The chain links TRBV11-3 to TRBJ1-5; unclear D gene. CDR3 length: 15 amino acids. The germline V gene has CDR1 SGHNT and CDR2 YENEEA. V lost 5 bases and J 2 bases, leaving 13 bases between the germline ends.

In its sample, this clone was seen once. The chain links TRBV4-1 to TRBJ2-3, with 8 nucleotides matching TRBD2. After removal of 4 bases from V and 4 bases from J, the junction contained 10 bases not matched to a gene. From germline, CDR1 is MGHRA and CDR2 YSYEKL. The CDR3 sequence is 16 residues long. CDR3 amino acids: CASSPLAGGKSDTQYF. For the CDR3, the DNA is TGCGCCAGCAGCCCCCTGGCGGGGGGAAAATCAGATACGCAGTATTTT.

This chain uses TRBV28 with TRBJ1-5, with D unclear. Trimming left V 6 bases short and J 5 bases short, with 14 bases between. Germline V gives CDR1 MDHEN, CDR2 SYDVKM. CDR3 length: 14 amino acids. This chain's CDR3 is CASRGEDGDQPQHF. CDR3 DNA sequence: TGTGCCAGCAGGGGAGAGGACGGGGATCAGCCCCAGCATTTT.

V usage is TRBV10-3 and J usage is TRBJ1-1; D is perhaps TRBD1 (5 bases). The CDR3 runs to 13 residues. Trimming took 5 bases from V and 5 from J, leaving 12 bases between them. Germline CDR1 reads ENHRY; CDR2 reads SYGVKD. CDR3 coding DNA: TGTGCCATCAGTCCAGGGTTTATGACTGAAGCTTTCTTT. Protein: CAISPGFMTEAFF.

The chain employs TRBV2 and TRBJ1-2; D perhaps matches TRBD1 (5 bases). V gave up 6 bases and J gave up 3 bases, with 29 bases separating them. This CDR3 has 19 amino acids. Germline V gene data show CDR1 as SNHLY and CDR2 as FYNNEI. CDR3 region: CASSKRGVTDRRSDYGYTF. The CDR3 DNA follows: TGTGCCAGCAGCAAACGGGGGGTGACAGACCGAAGGAGTGACTATGGCTACACCTTC.

The chain uses TRBV6-5 and TRBJ2-1; the match to TRBD2 covers 15 bases. V dropped 5 bases and J dropped 7; count of bases not matched to a gene: 3. The CDR3 has 15 amino acids. Germline loops: CDR1 MNHEY, CDR2 SVGAGI. CDR3 sequence reads: CASSPGTSGGNEQFF. The DNA of the CDR3 is TGTGCCAGCAGTCCTGGGACTAGCGGGGGGAATGAGCAGTTCTTC.

CDR3 in DNA: TGTGCCAGCAGCTGGTCAACTAGCGGAAAAAATGAGCAGTTCTTC. This translates into CASSWSTSGKNEQFF. The chain has TRBV13 and TRBJ2-1, with TRBD2 matching 8 bases. The germline V gene encodes CDR1 PRHDT and CDR2 FYEKMQ (reference sequence). The CDR3 contains 15 residues. J lost 7 bases, V lost 4 bases, and 9 bases had no gene match. Full variable domain (missing parts from reference TRBV13 and TRBJ2-1): AAGVIQSPRHLIKEKRETATLKCYPIPRHDTVYWYQQGPGQDPQFLISFYEKMQSDKGSIPDRFSAQQFSDYHSELNMSSLELGDSALYFCASSWSTSGKNEQFFGPGTRLTVL.

V is TRBV9 and J is TRBJ1-2, with 7 nucleotides matching TRBD1. This CDR3 has 16 residues. The germline V gene has CDR1 SGDLS and CDR2 YYNGEE. Trimming removed 0 bases from V and 5 bases from J; junction bases left unmatched: 10. CDR3 region: CASSVVARTGSYGYTF. The CDR3 DNA is TGTGCCAGCAGCGTAGTCGCAAGGACAGGTTCATATGGCTACACCTTC.

This chain uses TRBV5-4 with TRBJ2-7; 12 bases agree with TRBD2. The CDR3 contains 17 residues. Germline CDR1 and CDR2: SGHNT and YYREEE (reference sequence). With 4 bases clipped from V and 0 bases from J, the junction kept 8 bases outside the gene matches. CDR3 in DNA: TGTGCCAGCAGCCCAAGAGGACTAGCGGGGAGCTCCTACGAGCAGTACTTC. Translating it yields CASSPRGLAGSSYEQYF.

The V and J genes are TRBV7-2 and TRBJ2-7; TRBD2 is a possible D gene (5 bases). Germline-derived CDR1 and CDR2 are SGHTA and FQGNSA. The germline V and J ends were trimmed by 11 bases and 2 bases, with 16 bases remaining between them. CDR3 length: 13 amino acids. The CDR3 DNA follows: TGTGCCGTCCACTCGGACTCCCCCTACGAGCAGTACTTC. It encodes CAVHSDSPYEQYF. Full variable domain (outside the CDR3, taken from reference TRBV7-2 and TRBJ2-7): GAGVSQSPSNKVTEKGKDVELRCDPISGHTALYWYRQSLGQGLEFLIYFQGNSAPDKSGLPSDRFSAERTGGSVSTLTIQRTQQEDSAVYLCAVHSDSPYEQYFGPGTRLTVT.

The chain uses TRBV4-3 and TRBJ2-1, with 14 bases lining up with TRBD2. This CDR3 region has 17 residues. Germline values: CDR1 LGHNA, CDR2 YSLEER. After removal of 1 base from V and 7 bases from J, the junction contained 6 bases not matched to a gene. The CDR3: CASSQGTGLAGGNEQFF. In nucleotides, the CDR3 is TGCGCCAGCAGCCAAGGGACTGGACTAGCGGGGGGTAATGAGCAGTTCTTC.

As concerns this clone: Mismatch with germline at one junction end may stem from a read error. This sequence joins TRBV7-7 and TRBJ2-5; tentatively, D is TRBD2 (6 bases). Germline CDR1 SSHAT, CDR2 FNYEAQ (reference sequence). The CDR3 has 16 residues. The CDR3 coding sequence is TGTGCTAGCAGCAACCGGGACTCCACAGGCCAAGAGACCCAGTACTTC. This sequence encodes CASSNRDSTGQETQYF.

The rearrangement joins TRBV12-5 to TRBJ1-5; 9 bases match TRBD1. Trimming cost V 0 bases and J 5 bases; bases outside gene matches: 5. Per germline, CDR1 LGHNT and CDR2 FRNRAP. This CDR3 region has 16 residues. Here the CDR3 reads CASGLVEDRGYQPQHF. For the CDR3, the DNA is TGTGCTAGTGGTTTGGTTGAGGACAGGGGCTATCAGCCCCAGCATTTT.